The entry below gives a single T cell receptor (beta chain) sequence along with its context. Repertoires were generated with immunoSEQ multiplex PCR, while TCRdb's copy carries only in-frame clones and drops some. The sample lists fewer than 130,000 clones, roughly 71% occurring once. The data are from a study of blood T cell repertoires in COVID-19. CDR3 length: 16 amino acids. CDR1 and CDR2 (germline): SGDLS, YYNGEE. With 2 bases removed from V and 0 bases from J, the gap between germline ends came to 9 bases. The sequencing sample was made of peripheral blood. The TCR comes from an older man with acute or convalescent COVID-19. The rearrangement links TRBV9 to TRBJ1-6; the D is unclear. The CDR3 DNA follows: TGTGCCAGCAGCGTCACCGATAGCTCCTATAATTCACCCCTCCACTTT. This codes for CASSVTDSSYNSPLHF.